This TCR beta chain was found in a study of identical twins. J lost 0 bases, V lost 10 bases, and 5 bases had no gene match. Per germline, CDR1 ENHRY and CDR2 SYGVKD. This CDR3 is 14 amino acids long. TCRdb ran MiXCR on the 5' RACE reads and lists one entry per CDR3 protein. The sample lists some 1,600,000 distinct CDR3 sequences; roughly 35% were seen once. This chain connects TRBV10-3 to TRBJ2-7; TRBD2 aligns across 11 bases. The sample consisted of cord blood. The receptor comes from a newborn girl in good health. CDR3 residues: CASEGLADSYEQYF. CDR3 DNA sequence: TGTGCCAGTGAGGGACTAGCGGACTCCTACGAGCAGTACTTC.